What follows is one T cell receptor beta chain and its context. This record comes from a study of blood T cell repertoires in COVID-19. Study-wide context: The United States, Italy and Spain supplied acute and convalescent COVID-19 samples.

The CDR3 contains 14 residues. From germline, CDR1 is LNHNV and CDR2 YYDKDF (reference sequence). V lost 5 bases, J lost 3 bases, and 6 bases stayed unmatched. Original processing notes: Counts of nucleated cells, estimated from reference gene primer amplification, were obtained. Some clones are missing from TCRdb's copy, which holds only in-frame ones; the method was immunoSEQ multiplex PCR. That table is the source of V, J and clone size, and D and trimming were worked out from the DNA. The sample contains 220,000 or so clones, around 88% of which appear only once. V gene TRBV15 combines with J gene TRBJ2-5; the match to TRBD2 covers 7 bases. The sequenced material came from PBMCs or T cells enriched from blood (not recorded which). The receptor was derived from a woman aged 50 to 60 with acute COVID-19. This chain's CDR3 is CATSPGDYKETQYF. In DNA form, the CDR3 reads TGTGCCACCAGCCCCGGGGACTATAAAGAGACCCAGTACTTC.